The clone carrying this TCR beta chain has a handful of counts. The antigen remains undetermined. This entry comes from a study of T cells in Graves' hyperthyroidism and ophthalmopathy. Trimming took 4 bases from V and 1 from J, leaving 11 bases between them. Looked up from germline, CDR1 is SGHRS and CDR2 is YFSETQ. The CDR3 is 14 residues long. RNA transcripts yielded amplified TCR beta CDR3 regions. The HTBI primer set was used in a first-round RT-PCR of the TCR CDR3. Via MiXCR, TCRdb re-called the multiplex PCR reads, giving one row per CDR3 protein. The sample has roughly 150,000 distinct CDR3 sequences; about 9.4% are singletons. General study points: Ophthalmopathy was distinguished from stable hyperthyroidism by 13 V-J signatures. Blood also carried most thyroid clonotypes expanded above 0.001.

J is TRBJ1-1 and V is TRBV5-1; D is unclear. The sequence was collected from a woman aged 18-30 years with Graves' hyperthyroidism that later progressed to Graves' ophthalmopathy. Sequences were obtained from blood. In DNA form, the CDR3 reads TGCGCCAGCAGCCCGCCGTTAGGGAACACTGAAGCTTTCTTT. This gives the protein CASSPPLGNTEAFF. Using reference TRBV5-1 and TRBJ1-1 for the parts outside the CDR3, the full variable domain is KAGVTQTPRYLIKTRGQQVTLSCSPISGHRSVSWYQQTPGQGLQFLFEYFSETQRNKGNFPGRFSGRQFSNSRSEMNVSTLELGDSALYLCASSPPLGNTEAFFGQGTRLTVV.